The next 28 T cell receptor beta chains were all read from a single sample in a study of control samples from healthy donors and cancer patients. The assay was immunoSEQ multiplex PCR, and TCRdb's table has in-frame clones only and misses some. Seen here are under 100,000 clones, about 87% observed once, and the top ten hold approximately 14%. The sample consisted of blood. The receptors shown here come from a woman aged 70-85 years in good health.

V gene TRBV7-8 combines with J gene TRBJ2-1; perhaps TRBD1 as D (5 bases). Germline V CDR1 and CDR2: SGHVS, FQNEAQ. V was trimmed by 1 base and J by 9 bases, leaving 7 bases between them. This CDR3 is 12 amino acids long. The CDR3 sequence is CASSLVRGEQFF. Here the CDR3 DNA reads TGTGCCAGCAGCTTAGTAAGGGGTGAGCAGTTCTTC.

In this sample, this clone turned up once. The rearrangement joins TRBV10-2 to TRBJ1-5; unclear D gene. CDR1 WSHSY and CDR2 SAAADI come from the germline V gene. The CDR3 consists of 13 residues. V was cut by 9 bases and J by 7 bases, with 16 bases left in between. The CDR3 DNA reads TGCGCCAGTAGTCTAGGGCAAGGACAGCCCCAGCATTTT. This encodes CASSLGQGQPQHF.

The chain links TRBV29-1 to TRBJ1-4; 7 bases line up with TRBD1. V lost 5 bases and J lost 8; bases outside the gene matches: 14. CDR3 length: 15 amino acids. Germline-derived CDR1 and CDR2 are SQVTM and ANQGSEA. The CDR3, as DNA: TGCAGCGTTAACGGCGTACAGGGGTTAGGGGAAAAACTGTTTTTT. Translated, it gives CSVNGVQGLGEKLFF.

The CDR3 coding sequence is TGTGCCAGCAGCTCATGGGGGGGGAACACTGAAGCTTTCTTT. It codes for CASSSWGGNTEAFF. This sequence joins TRBV7-2 and TRBJ1-1, with D perhaps matching TRBD1 (5 bases). V lost 4 bases and J 1 base, leaving 10 bases between the germline ends. Germline lookup yields CDR1 SGHTA and CDR2 FQGNSA. CDR3 length equals 14 residues.

The chain has TRBV7-9 and TRBJ2-5; 7 bases are a match to TRBD1. Germline CDR1 SEHNR, CDR2 FQNEAQ (reference sequence). The CDR3 extends over 15 amino acids. V dropped 3 bases and J dropped 2; count of bases not matched to a gene: 6. The CDR3: CASSFPGQTQETQYF. CDR3 DNA: TGTGCCAGCAGCTTTCCGGGACAGACACAAGAGACCCAGTACTTC.

This chain joins TRBV3-1 (or the pseudogene TRBV3-2) and TRBJ2-3, with 7 bases identical to TRBD1. Trimming took 1 base from V and 0 from J; bases not matched to a gene: 4. The CDR3 is made up of 16 amino acids. The germline V gene encodes CDR1 LGHDT and CDR2 YNNKEL (reference sequence). The CDR3, as DNA: TGTGCCAGCAGCCAAGTTGGGACAGCAAGCACAGATACGCAGTATTTT. Residues: CASSQVGTASTDTQYF.

This clone has just one count. The rearrangement links TRBV6-5 to TRBJ1-5, with D perhaps matching TRBD1 (5 bases). Germline loops: CDR1 MNHEY, CDR2 SVGAGI. Trimming removed 5 bases at V and 0 bases at J, with 11 bases between. The CDR3 is 15 residues long. The CDR3 DNA follows: TGTGCCAGCAGTCGGTGGGGGGATAGCAATCAGCCCCAGCATTTT. Its translation is CASSRWGDSNQPQHF.

This clone appeared once. The V call is TRBV11-2, the J call TRBJ2-2; 9 bases line up with TRBD1. V dropped 1 base and J dropped 1; count of bases not matched to a gene: 1. This CDR3 is 16 amino acids long. Per germline, CDR1 SGHAT and CDR2 FQNNGV. The CDR3 loop reads CASSLVDRGNTGELFF. DNA for the CDR3: TGTGCCAGCAGCTTAGTGGACAGGGGGAACACCGGGGAGCTGTTTTTT. The whole variable domain, remainder taken from reference TRBV11-2 and TRBJ2-2, is EAGVAQSPRYKIIEKRQSVAFWCNPISGHATLYWYQQILGQGPKLLIQFQNNGVVDDSQLPKDRFSAERLKGVDSTLKIQPAKLEDSAVYLCASSLVDRGNTGELFFGEGSRLTVL.

The J gene is TRBJ1-1, the V gene TRBV19, with D possibly TRBD1 on 6 matching bases. V was trimmed by 5 bases and J by 0 bases, leaving 19 bases between them. This CDR3 has 17 amino acids. The germline V gene has CDR1 LNHDA and CDR2 SQIVND (reference sequence). CDR3 region: CASSPLTQTGLNTEAFF. CDR3 DNA: TGTGCCAGTAGTCCCCTCACTCAGACAGGATTGAACACTGAAGCTTTCTTT.

The rearrangement joins TRBV5-1 to TRBJ2-5; 11 bases fit TRBD2. V gave up 0 bases and J gave up 5 bases; unmatched junction bases: 9. The CDR3 extends over 17 amino acids. The germline V gene encodes CDR1 SGHRS and CDR2 YFSETQ. CDR3 amino acids: CASSLGQIAGGMETQYF. In nucleotides, the CDR3 is TGCGCCAGCAGCTTGGGGCAGATAGCGGGAGGGATGGAGACCCAGTACTTC.

This clone was seen a handful of times. The V gene is TRBV7-6, the J gene TRBJ1-4; D unclear. Germline CDR1 and CDR2: SGHVS and FNYEAQ. Trimming took 6 bases from V and 8 from J, leaving 7 bases between them. This CDR3 has 11 residues. The CDR3 loop is CASSSDEKLFF. DNA for the CDR3: TGTGCCAGCAGTTCGGACGAAAAACTGTTTTTT.

The rearrangement uses TRBV5-6 and TRBJ1-6; possibly TRBD1 for D (6 bases). V lost 6 bases and J 9 bases, leaving 19 bases between the germline ends. The V gene's germline CDR1 is SGHDT and CDR2 YYEEEE. The CDR3 consists of 15 residues. The DNA of the CDR3 is TGTGCCAGCACCCCAATGGGCAGGGGCGGTTCACCCCTCCACTTT. Protein: CASTPMGRGGSPLHF.

The chain links TRBV6-5 to TRBJ1-5, with 8 bases lining up with TRBD1. Germline V gene lookup returns CDR1 MNHEY and CDR2 SVGAGI. Trimming cost V 4 bases and J 8 bases; bases outside gene matches: 7. This CDR3 has 14 amino acids. The CDR3 nucleotides read TGTGCCAGCAGTTCACAGGGGGGCCCTGAGCCCCAGCATTTT. Translated, it gives CASSSQGGPEPQHF.

This chain uses TRBV3-1 (or the pseudogene TRBV3-2) with TRBJ1-2; D is unresolved. Germline-derived CDR1 and CDR2 are LGHDT and YNNKEL (reference sequence). This CDR3 comprises 13 residues. V lost 1 base, J lost 8 bases, and 11 bases lay in between. The CDR3 is CASSQVIRGGYTF. CDR3 nucleotide sequence: TGTGCCAGCAGCCAAGTGATCCGAGGGGGCTACACCTTC.

J is TRBJ1-5 and V is TRBV6-5; D uncertain. V was shortened by 6 bases and J by 1 base, with 10 bases between the two germline ends. CDR3 size: 14 residues. The germline gives CDR1 MNHEY, CDR2 SVGAGI. The CDR3 loop reads CASSIPGSNQPQHF. The CDR3 DNA follows: TGTGCCAGCAGCATCCCGGGGAGCAATCAGCCCCAGCATTTT.

The rearrangement joins TRBV4-3 to TRBJ2-6; D is unclear. Germline V gene sequence: CDR1 LGHNA, CDR2 YSLEER. V shed 0 bases and J shed 3 bases, with 6 bases lying between them. The CDR3 sequence is 15 residues long. The CDR3 protein is CASSQEEIGANVLTF. Here the CDR3 DNA reads TGCGCCAGCAGCCAAGAGGAGATTGGGGCCAACGTCCTGACTTTC.

V gene TRBV7-2 combines with J gene TRBJ1-1; D possibly corresponds to TRBD1 (5 bases). Trimming shortened V by 7 bases and J by 3 bases, and 15 bases separated the two germline ends. This CDR3 contains 14 residues. CDR1 and CDR2 from the germline V gene are SGHTA and FQGNSA. The CDR3, as DNA: TGTGCCAGCACCCCAGGGAGTTCATACACTGAAGCTTTCTTT. It translates to CASTPGSSYTEAFF. Together with reference TRBV7-2 and TRBJ1-1, the CDR3 gives the full variable domain: GAGVSQSPSNKVTEKGKDVELRCDPISGHTALYWYRQSLGQGLEFLIYFQGNSAPDKSGLPSDRFSAERTGGSVSTLTIQRTQQEDSAVYLCASTPGSSYTEAFFGQGTRLTVV.

The chain is built from TRBV6-2 or TRBV6-3 and TRBJ1-6, with 7 bases fitting TRBD1. There are 15 residues in the CDR3. The V gene's germline CDR1 is MNHEY and CDR2 SVGEGT. Trimming cost V 4 bases and J 10 bases; bases outside gene matches: 10. CDR3 residues: CASSSPGPRGSPLHF. The CDR3 DNA sequence: TGTGCCAGCAGTTCACCGGGCCCCAGGGGGTCACCCCTCCACTTT.

V usage is TRBV20-1 and J usage is TRBJ1-5; TRBD1 might be the D (6 bases). Per germline, CDR1 DFQATT and CDR2 SNEGSKA (reference sequence). Between the trimmed V and J ends, which lost 3 bases and 0 bases, there was a span of 12 bases. The CDR3 has 15 amino acids. CDR3 loop: CSASLGTNSNQPQHF. The DNA of the CDR3 is TGCAGTGCTAGTTTAGGGACAAATAGCAATCAGCCCCAGCATTTT.

The V call is TRBV14, the J call TRBJ1-1; unclear D gene. Between the trimmed V and J ends, which lost 7 bases and 4 bases, there was a span of 16 bases. Germline lookup yields CDR1 SGHDN and CDR2 FVKESK. This CDR3 contains 14 residues. CDR3 protein: CASKPSVFSTEAFF. Here the CDR3 DNA reads TGTGCCAGCAAGCCGAGTGTGTTTAGCACTGAAGCTTTCTTT.

This sequence joins TRBV11-2 and TRBJ2-7; 8 bases match TRBD1. CDR1 SGHAT and CDR2 FQNNGV come from the germline V gene. V shed 5 bases, J shed 5 bases, and the junction held 11 bases outside the gene matches. CDR3 size: 15 residues. The CDR3 is CASSPGQGALHEQYF. In DNA, the CDR3 is TGTGCCAGCAGCCCAGGACAGGGAGCCTTACACGAGCAGTACTTC.

The gene calls are TRBV3-1 (or the pseudogene TRBV3-2) and TRBJ2-5; TRBD1 matches at 11 bases. This CDR3 spans 16 amino acids. Germline CDR1 reads LGHDT; CDR2 reads YNNKEL (reference sequence). V shed 4 bases, J shed 5 bases, and the junction held 9 bases outside the gene matches. CDR3 in DNA: TGTGCCAGCAGCCTCCGGGACAGGGGGTATTCGGAGACCCAGTACTTC. Residues: CASSLRDRGYSETQYF.

This clone has a single count. The genes are TRBV7-9 and TRBJ2-5; D remains ambiguous. Trimming left V 1 base short and J 3 bases short, with 12 bases between. The V gene's germline CDR1 is SEHNR and CDR2 FQNEAQ (reference sequence). CDR3 length: 15 amino acids. CDR3 amino acids: CASSLVGGFEETQYF. The DNA of the CDR3 is TGTGCCAGCAGCTTAGTGGGCGGTTTCGAAGAGACCCAGTACTTC. Combining the CDR3 with reference TRBV7-9 and TRBJ2-5 gives the whole variable domain DTGVSQNPRHKITKRGQNVTFRCDPISEHNRLYWYRQTLGQGPEFLTYFQNEAQLEKSRLLSDRFSAERPKGSFSTLEIQRTEQGDSAMYLCASSLVGGFEETQYFGPGTRLLVL.

The chain carries TRBV30 and TRBJ1-2; D is unclear. Trimming left V 0 bases short and J 4 bases short, with 15 bases between. This CDR3 is 15 amino acids long. The germline gives CDR1 GTSNPN, CDR2 SVGIG (reference sequence). The CDR3 spells CAWSVHLAGPYGYTF. CDR3 DNA sequence: TGTGCCTGGAGTGTACATTTAGCCGGACCCTATGGCTACACCTTC. Variable domain in full (rest from reference TRBV30 and TRBJ1-2): SQTIHQWPATLVQPVGSPLSLECTVEGTSNPNLYWYRQAAGRGLQLLFYSVGIGQISSEVPQNLSASRPQDRQFILSSKKLLLSDSGFYLCAWSVHLAGPYGYTFGSGTRLTVV.

This chain links TRBV24-1 with TRBJ2-2; the D gene is possibly TRBD1 (6 bases). V lost 4 bases, J lost 6 bases, and 8 bases lay in between. The CDR3 sequence is 13 residues long. Germline CDR1 reads KGHDR; CDR2 reads SFDVKD. DNA for the CDR3: TGTGCCACCAGTGACCACAGGGCCGGGGAGCTGTTTTTT. Translation gives CATSDHRAGELFF.

DNA for the CDR3: TGTGCCTGGGCGAAGGAAACCGGGGAGCTGTTTTTT. Its translation is CAWAKETGELFF. This sequence joins TRBV30 and TRBJ2-2; no definite D call. Germline V lookup: CDR1 GTSNPN, CDR2 SVGIG (reference sequence). The CDR3 contains 12 residues. V gave up 5 bases and J gave up 5 bases, with 9 bases separating them.

J is TRBJ1-5 and V is TRBV12-5; D possibly corresponds to TRBD1 (6 bases). The CDR3 has 15 residues. The germline V gene encodes CDR1 LGHNT and CDR2 FRNRAP. V was cut by 3 bases and J by 6 bases, with 15 bases left in between. The CDR3 DNA reads TGTGCTAGTGGTTTTCCCCACAGGGTCCCTCAGCCCCAGCATTTT. It encodes CASGFPHRVPQPQHF.

This chain uses TRBV29-1 with TRBJ1-2; the match to TRBD1 covers 9 bases. The CDR3 consists of 12 residues. Trimming removed 6 bases from V and 4 bases from J; junction bases left unmatched: 3. Germline CDR1 reads SQVTM; CDR2 reads ANQGSEA. The chain's CDR3 is CSVRQGGYGYTF. The CDR3, as DNA: TGCAGCGTCCGACAGGGGGGCTATGGCTACACCTTC.